This T cell receptor (beta chain) is from a study of T cells in Graves' hyperthyroidism and ophthalmopathy. The hyperthyroidism patients had all been newly diagnosed, and their disease duration was under 2 months. Their ages ranged from 18 to 65 years. It was uncontrolled infection, other autoimmune disease, pregnancy or lactation that excluded patients. Fresh peripheral blood, roughly 9.8 ml of it, supplied the PBMCs. About this clonotype: At one of its ends the junction is not consistent with the germline gene, which may arise from a read error.

TCR beta CDR3 regions were amplified from RNA transcripts. When the TCR CDR3 underwent first-round RT-PCR, the HTBI primer set was used. MiXCR was run by TCRdb on the multiplex PCR reads, yielding one entry per CDR3 protein. In the table there are about 760,000 distinct CDR3 sequences, roughly a third of which are singletons. Germline values: CDR1 KGHSY, CDR2 FQNENV. The CDR3 consists of 15 residues. The sequence was obtained from a woman aged 40-49 years with Graves' hyperthyroidism. The chain employs TRBV16 and TRBJ2-7, with 14 bases that match TRBD2. Sequencing used blood. The DNA for the CDR3 is TGCGCCAGCAGCCAAGGGACTAGCGGGAGTTACGGGCAGTACTTC. This gives the protein CASSQGTSGSYGQYF.